Following are 20 T cell receptor beta chains from one sample sequenced in a study of shared T cell receptors in the human thymus (dated by TCRdb to about 2021). Libraries were made using the immunoSEQ multiplex PCR assay. In TCRdb, the immuneACCESS table is reduced to in-frame sequences with V and J assigned. These tables do not hold every clone; where another copy was compared, an unresolved V gene accounts for under half, and the others remain unexplained. This sample holds about 660,000 clones; 70% to 90% were observed only once. Of the sample, about 0.0094% falls within the top ten clones. The data also belong to a second study, concerning human thymus T cells.

The sample was thymocytes. The receptors come from a boy under three years old with a congenital heart defect. Donor details come from another sample of the same person, matched by shared clones.

The rearrangement joins TRBV5-1 to TRBJ2-7; TRBD1 agrees at 8 bases. V lost 5 bases to trimming and J lost 3 bases; unmatched junction nucleotides: 25. The CDR3 covers 20 residues. Germline V CDR1 and CDR2: SGHRS, YFSETQ. The CDR3: CASRPTPRDRNTSRLYEQYF. DNA of the CDR3: TGCGCCAGCAGACCTACCCCGCGGGACAGGAACACTAGCAGACTCTACGAGCAGTACTTC. The full variable domain, completed using reference TRBV5-1 and TRBJ2-7, is KAGVTQTPRYLIKTRGQQVTLSCSPISGHRSVSWYQQTPGQGLQFLFEYFSETQRNKGNFPGRFSGRQFSNSRSEMNVSTLELGDSALYLCASRPTPRDRNTSRLYEQYFGPGTRLTVT.

This clone turned up a few times. The chain carries TRBV9 and TRBJ1-1, with 7 bases lining up with TRBD1. The CDR3 runs to 16 residues. Looked up from germline, CDR1 is SGDLS and CDR2 is YYNGEE. V lost 4 bases to trimming and J lost 1 base; unmatched junction nucleotides: 10. CDR3 residues: CASSPGGPGGNTEAFF. DNA for the CDR3: TGTGCCAGCAGCCCAGGGGGGCCAGGGGGGAACACTGAAGCTTTCTTT.

The V gene is TRBV25-1, the J gene TRBJ1-1, with a weak D call TRBD1 (6 bases). Trimming left V 4 bases short and J 4 bases short, with 13 bases between. The CDR3 spans 14 residues. Germline values: CDR1 MGHDK, CDR2 SYGVNS. This chain's CDR3 is CASSGTAWGTEAFF. CDR3 in DNA: TGTGCCAGCAGTGGGACAGCCTGGGGCACTGAAGCTTTCTTT. Combining the CDR3 with reference TRBV25-1 and TRBJ1-1 gives the whole variable domain EADIYQTPRYLVIGTGKKITLECSQTMGHDKMYWYQQDPGMELHLIHYSYGVNSTEKGDLSSESTVSRIRTEHFPLTLESARPSHTSQYLCASSGTAWGTEAFFGQGTRLTVV.

This clone was seen only a few times. V is TRBV27 and J is TRBJ1-2, with TRBD1 matching 7 bases. The V gene end was trimmed by 6 bases and the J gene end by 9 bases; junction bases not matched to a gene: 10. The CDR3 totals 13 residues. Germline-derived CDR1 and CDR2 are MNHEY and SMNVEV (reference sequence). The CDR3 sequence is CASRADRESCYTF. The CDR3 bases are TGTGCCAGCAGGGCTGACAGGGAGTCATGCTACACCTTC.

The J gene is TRBJ1-5, the V gene TRBV28; 7 bases line up with TRBD1. The CDR3 is 16 amino acids. Germline trimming cut 2 bases from V and 4 bases from J; bases unmatched to any gene: 8. Germline assignment: CDR1 MDHEN and CDR2 SYDVKM. CDR3 nucleotides: TGTGCCAGCAGTTTACCCCCCGACAGGGCGAATCAGCCCCAGCATTTT. Translated, it gives CASSLPPDRANQPQHF.

V usage is TRBV28 and J usage is TRBJ1-1, with no clear D. Germline lookup yields CDR1 MDHEN and CDR2 SYDVKM. CDR3 length equals 16 residues. V was clipped by 3 bases and J by 1 base, with 15 bases between them. CDR3: CASSFHSLHKNTEAFF. CDR3 coding DNA: TGTGCCAGCAGTTTCCACAGCTTGCATAAGAACACTGAAGCTTTCTTT.

The gene calls are TRBV4-3 and TRBJ2-5, with D hard to call. Germline values: CDR1 LGHNA, CDR2 YSLEER. Trimming cost V 3 bases and J 9 bases, with 23 bases left between them. The CDR3 is 16 residues long. The chain's CDR3 is CASSQHYHHIPWPQYF. In DNA, the CDR3 is TGCGCCAGCAGCCAGCACTACCACCACATACCGTGGCCCCAGTACTTC.

The genes are TRBV19 and TRBJ1-2, with 7 bases fitting TRBD1. The trim removed 2 bases at V and 8 bases at J, leaving 8 bases unmatched. CDR3 length: 14 amino acids. The V gene's germline CDR1 is LNHDA and CDR2 SQIVND (reference sequence). This CDR3 is CASSISSGGIGYTF. DNA for the CDR3: TGTGCCAGTAGTATAAGTTCAGGGGGAATCGGCTACACCTTC.

This sequence joins TRBV30 and TRBJ1-1, with D unresolved. Trimming took off 2 bases at V and 1 base at J, with 17 bases between the two ends. The CDR3 length is 16 residues. The germline gives CDR1 GTSNPN, CDR2 SVGIG (reference sequence). CDR3 bases: TGTGCCTGGAGTTTCATCCCGGTCACCGGGAACACTGAAGCTTTCTTT. Translating gives CAWSFIPVTGNTEAFF.

The gene calls are TRBV27 and TRBJ1-1; 7 bases line up with TRBD1. Trimming cost V 4 bases and J 3 bases; bases outside gene matches: 14. CDR3 length equals 17 residues. Germline loops: CDR1 MNHEY, CDR2 SMNVEV (reference sequence). The CDR3, as DNA: TGTGCCAGCAGTTCTCGATCAGGGCAGGGGGTGCACACTGAAGCTTTCTTT. Its protein is CASSSRSGQGVHTEAFF.

The rearrangement uses TRBV19 and TRBJ2-3; weak D call: TRBD1 (5 bases). The CDR3 extends over 12 amino acids. V lost 8 bases and J lost 6, with 12 bases in between. Per the germline V gene, CDR1 is LNHDA and CDR2 is SQIVND (reference sequence). The CDR3 here is CASGQGLDTQYF. The CDR3 nucleotides are TGTGCCAGTGGGCAGGGCCTTGATACGCAGTATTTT.

The V gene is TRBV4-3, the J gene TRBJ2-1; 13 positions match TRBD2. This CDR3 has 17 residues. Germline CDR1 is LGHNA and CDR2 is YSLEER. Trimming removed 4 bases from V and 3 bases from J; junction bases left unmatched: 6. As DNA, the CDR3 is TGCGCCAGCAGCCCTCGGACTAGCGGGAGCCTCTACAATGAGCAGTTCTTC. Its translation: CASSPRTSGSLYNEQFF.

The V call is TRBV15, the J call TRBJ1-4; D unresolved. Germline V CDR1 and CDR2: LNHNV, YYDKDF (reference sequence). The CDR3 runs 15 residues. The V and J ends lost 1 base and 8 bases respectively, with 14 bases between them. DNA for the CDR3: TGTGCCACCAGCAGAGCTGGCCGGGGTAGGGAAAAACTGTTTTTT. Translating gives CATSRAGRGREKLFF.

The chain couples TRBV30 to TRBJ1-1; the D gene is possibly TRBD1 (6 bases). Per the germline V gene, CDR1 is GTSNPN and CDR2 is SVGIG (reference sequence). Trimming took 3 bases from V and 2 from J, leaving 22 bases between them. The CDR3 extends over 17 amino acids. Written as DNA, the CDR3 is TGTGCCTGGAGGCCAAATGGGGCGACAGGATTTAACACTGAAGCTTTCTTT. Residues: CAWRPNGATGFNTEAFF.

V and J are TRBV5-4 and TRBJ2-7; 7 bases match TRBD2. This CDR3 region has 18 residues. CDR1 is SGHNT and CDR2 is YYREEE in the germline V gene (reference sequence). Losses at the gene ends were 4 bases for V and 0 bases for J; bases not matched to a gene: 16. The CDR3: CASSLSLAANLPSYEQYF. The CDR3 nucleotides read TGTGCCAGCAGCCTCAGCCTAGCGGCCAACCTCCCCTCCTACGAGCAGTACTTC.

This clone was found once. The chain uses TRBV27 and TRBJ1-4, with D possibly matching TRBD1 (5 bases). The germline V and J ends were trimmed by 5 bases and 7 bases, with 17 bases remaining between them. Germline CDR1 MNHEY, CDR2 SMNVEV (reference sequence). CDR3 length equals 15 residues. CDR3 amino acids: CASSKVRAKSEKLFF. The CDR3 region has the DNA TGTGCCAGCAGTAAGGTCAGGGCGAAAAGTGAAAAACTGTTTTTT.

The V call is TRBV28, the J call TRBJ1-2, with 11 bases matching TRBD1. The V gene's germline CDR1 is MDHEN and CDR2 SYDVKM. Trimming at V came to 7 bases and at J to 1 base, leaving 11 bases not matched to a gene. The CDR3 has 17 residues. Here the CDR3 reads CASKLGQGAPLNYGYTF. The CDR3 DNA reads as TGTGCCAGCAAGTTAGGACAGGGGGCCCCTCTTAACTATGGCTACACCTTC.

This chain connects TRBV9 to TRBJ2-3, with D uncertain. Germline CDR1 SGDLS, CDR2 YYNGEE. The CDR3 totals 13 residues. The V end was cut by 3 bases, the J end by 4 bases, with 9 bases between. The CDR3 bases are TGTGCCAGCAGCGGCGGAGTTGCAGATACGCAGTATTTT. Protein: CASSGGVADTQYF. Together with reference TRBV9 and TRBJ2-3, the CDR3 gives the full variable domain: DSGVTQTPKHLITATGQRVTLRCSPRSGDLSVYWYQQSLDQGLQFLIQYYNGEERAKGNILERFSAQQFPDLHSELNLSSLELGDSALYFCASSGGVADTQYFGPGTRLTVL.

The chain has TRBV15 and TRBJ2-6; perhaps TRBD2 as D (5 bases). In germline, CDR1 is LNHNV, CDR2 YYDKDF (reference sequence). Trimming pared 0 bases from V and 0 bases from J, leaving 12 bases between. The CDR3 is 18 amino acids. Written as DNA, the CDR3 is TGTGCCACCAGCAGAGATCTGGACTCTAACTCTGGGGCCAACGTCCTGACTTTC. Protein: CATSRDLDSNSGANVLTF.

This clone appeared a single time. The chain links TRBV25-1 to TRBJ1-1, with 7 positions matching TRBD1. V was clipped by 2 bases and J by 7 bases; unmatched bases: 10. The germline gives CDR1 MGHDK, CDR2 SYGVNS. The CDR3 loop spans 15 amino acids. The CDR3 protein is CASSEILTGEDEAFF. The CDR3 nucleotides are TGTGCCAGCAGTGAAATTCTAACAGGGGAGGATGAAGCTTTCTTT.